This TCR beta chain was recorded in a study of CD8+CD57+ T cells in acquired aplastic anemia. Across the whole study: The sorted CD4+ and CD8+ cells yielded an average around 3 ug of DNA.

An expansion of CD8+CD57+ cells by flow cytometry had been shown in patients chosen for sequencing. Every patient presented with severe acquired aplastic anemia. No patient had been given any therapy when blood was sampled. The template used for profiling TCR beta VDJ and CDR3 was genomic DNA. From the reads, TCRdb called clonotypes with MiXCR, one entry per CDR3 protein. The sample includes 150,000 to 200,000 distinct CDR3 sequences, around 48% seen only once; the top ten take roughly 1.2%. The TCR sequence derives from a human donor with aplastic anemia. Sequencing used sorted CD4+, CD8+, or CD8+CD57+ T cells (not recorded which) from PBMCs.

The CDR3 DNA reads TGCGCCAGCAGGGGTAGCGGTCCAGACAATGAGCAGTTCTTC. Its translation: CASRGSGPDNEQFF. The chain has TRBV10-1 and TRBJ2-1; TRBD2 might be the D (6 bases). Germline V lookup: CDR1 WNHNN, CDR2 SYGVQD (reference sequence). The CDR3 is made up of 14 amino acids. V was clipped by 6 bases and J by 5 bases, with 14 bases between them.